This T cell receptor beta chain was captured by sequencing in a study of cytomegalovirus exposure and HLA in healthy donors. Germline V gene data show CDR1 as ENHRY and CDR2 as SYGVKD. The CDR3 loop spans 14 amino acids. Both 60 Vbeta primers and 13 Jbeta primers went into the PCR. Here immunoSEQ multiplex PCR was the method, and the copy in TCRdb shows in-frame clones only, minus some. Of about 92,000 clones listed, roughly 80% are singletons. This clone was recorded a few times. Antigen specificity is unknown. Study observations and caveats: Available immune exposure information was restricted to CMV serostatus only. When a later analysis was performed, an Asian-associated ancestry cluster reportedly had fewer N-insertions than the approximately 700-donor mean.

The sequenced material came from PBMCs. The source is a girl aged 2 to 10 in good health and CMV-seropositive. The chain has TRBV10-3 and TRBJ1-1; tentative D call: TRBD1 (6 bases). The CDR3 DNA sequence: TGTGCTACCAGGCAGGGGCACATGAACACTGAAGCTTTCTTT. This gives the protein CATRQGHMNTEAFF.